The 31 T cell receptor beta chains below were found in one sample sequenced in a study of cytomegalovirus exposure and HLA in healthy donors. PCR used 60 Vbeta primers and 13 Jbeta primers. Profiling relied on immunoSEQ multiplex PCR, and the TCRdb table lists in-frame clones only, not all of them. This sample has some 74,000 clones; around 81% occur once, and the top ten carry approximately 1%. The sequencing input was PBMCs. Source of these receptors: a male donor in good health and CMV-seronegative.

This clone has just a few counts. The chain employs TRBV6-4 and TRBJ2-7; 15 nucleotides line up with TRBD2. The ends lost 9 bases at V and 6 bases at J; junction bases unmatched: 9. Germline V gene data show CDR1 as MRHNA and CDR2 as SNTAGT. The CDR3 is made up of 15 amino acids. In DNA, the CDR3 is TGTGCCAGATGGACTAGCGGGAGGGCCGAAGGCGAGCAGTACTTC. This translates into CARWTSGRAEGEQYF.

J is TRBJ2-3 and V is TRBV7-9, with 7 bases fitting TRBD1. V gave up 4 bases and J gave up 2 bases; unmatched junction bases: 3. The CDR3 consists of 14 residues. The germline gives CDR1 SEHNR, CDR2 FQNEAQ (reference sequence). The CDR3 here is CASSSGTDTDTQYF. DNA of the CDR3: TGTGCCAGCAGCTCTGGGACAGACACAGATACGCAGTATTTT.

This clone was seen a handful of times. The chain recombines TRBV28 with TRBJ2-5; D remains unclear. The assigned J gene may be wrong: the sequence end matches TRBJ2-7 better. The CDR3 totals 13 residues. Germline V gives CDR1 MDHEN, CDR2 SYDVKM. In nucleotides, the CDR3 is TGTGCCAGCAGTTTACAAATTAACTACGAGCAGTACTTC. As protein: CASSLQINYEQYF.

This sequence joins TRBV7-6 and TRBJ1-1, with D possibly TRBD1 on 5 matching bases. There are 14 residues in the CDR3. Trimming left V 2 bases short and J 1 base short, with 8 bases between. Germline V gives CDR1 SGHVS, CDR2 FNYEAQ. The CDR3: CASSLSQGNTEAFF. CDR3 coding DNA: TGTGCCAGCAGCTTATCTCAGGGGAACACTGAAGCTTTCTTT.

CDR3 nucleotide sequence: TGTGCCAGCACCCAATCCTTGTTCTTGGGACAGGGAGGATCTGGCTACACCTTC. Amino acids: CASTQSLFLGQGGSGYTF. The chain employs TRBV7-9 and TRBJ1-2; 9 bases line up with TRBD1. In germline, CDR1 is SEHNR, CDR2 FQNEAQ (reference sequence). The CDR3 totals 18 residues. Germline trimming cut 7 bases from V and 7 bases from J; bases unmatched to any gene: 22.

The chain uses TRBV28 and TRBJ1-1; TRBD1 is a possible D gene (6 bases). The germline CDR1 and CDR2 sequences are MDHEN and SYDVKM. Deletions cut 3 bases from V and 5 bases from J, with 10 bases between. The CDR3 sequence is 13 residues long. Here the CDR3 DNA reads TGTGCCAGCAGTTTGAGGGGGTCTACTGAAGCTTTCTTT. Translating gives CASSLRGSTEAFF. Based on the CDR3 plus reference TRBV28 and TRBJ1-1, the full variable domain is DVKVTQSSRYLVKRTGEKVFLECVQDMDHENMFWYRQDPGLGLRLIYFSYDVKMKEKGDIPEGYSVSREKKERFSLILESASTNQTSMYLCASSLRGSTEAFFGQGTRLTVV.

The chain combines TRBV18 with TRBJ2-5, with D perhaps TRBD2 (5 bases). The CDR3 totals 14 residues. Deletions cut 0 bases from V and 6 bases from J, with 11 bases between. CDR1 KGHSH and CDR2 LQKENI come from the germline V gene. Here the CDR3 reads CASSPPFGVKTQYF. The CDR3 region has the DNA TGTGCCAGCTCACCACCATTCGGGGTAAAGACCCAGTACTTC.

The chain combines TRBV11-2 with TRBJ2-5; weak D call: TRBD1 (6 bases). This CDR3 is built from 14 residues. V lost 1 base, J lost 5 bases, and 11 bases lay in between. Germline CDR1 reads SGHAT; CDR2 reads FQNNGV. The DNA of the CDR3 is TGTGCCAGCAGCTTAGCTGCAGGGGTGGAGACCCAGTACTTC. Protein sequence: CASSLAAGVETQYF.

This clone was seen only a few times. V is TRBV4-1 and J is TRBJ2-7; no definite D call. V was pared by 5 bases and J by 0 bases, with 11 bases between. The germline gives CDR1 MGHRA, CDR2 YSYEKL. CDR3 length: 14 residues. The chain's CDR3 is CASSSYLISYEQYF. CDR3 nucleotide sequence: TGCGCCAGCAGCTCGTACTTAATCTCCTACGAGCAGTACTTC.

Only a few counts were recorded for this clone. CDR3 DNA: TGCGCCAGCAGCTTGGATTCGGCGGTCTACAATGAGCAGTTCTTC. Its protein is CASSLDSAVYNEQFF. The V gene is TRBV5-1, the J gene TRBJ2-1; D is uncertain. Germline loops: CDR1 SGHRS, CDR2 YFSETQ. The CDR3 runs to 15 residues. Deletions cut 0 bases from V and 3 bases from J, with 10 bases between.

The DNA for the CDR3 is TGTGCCAGCAGTTTCGCGGGGGACATTAATGAAAAACTGTTTTTT. Encoded protein: CASSFAGDINEKLFF. The chain recombines TRBV27 with TRBJ1-4; D perhaps matches TRBD1 (6 bases). The V and J ends lost 3 bases and 4 bases respectively, with 12 bases between them. There are 15 residues in the CDR3. Per the germline V gene, CDR1 is MNHEY and CDR2 is SMNVEV (reference sequence).

The V call is TRBV5-4, the J call TRBJ1-1, with TRBD1 as a possible D gene (5 bases). V gave up 6 bases and J gave up 1 base, with 13 bases separating them. Germline CDR1 SGHNT, CDR2 YYREEE (reference sequence). CDR3 length equals 14 residues. The CDR3 region is CASTLGGSNTEAFF. In DNA, the CDR3 is TGTGCCAGCACCCTGGGGGGATCGAACACTGAAGCTTTCTTT.

The V and J genes are TRBV5-1 and TRBJ2-7; D remains ambiguous. This CDR3 has 13 residues. Germline V gives CDR1 SGHRS, CDR2 YFSETQ. Trimming left V 0 bases short and J 5 bases short, with 9 bases between. CDR3: CASSLDYVDEQYF. The CDR3 DNA reads as TGCGCCAGCAGCTTGGATTATGTCGACGAGCAGTACTTC. The full variable domain, with the rest looked up from reference TRBV5-1 and TRBJ2-7, is KAGVTQTPRYLIKTRGQQVTLSCSPISGHRSVSWYQQTPGQGLQFLFEYFSETQRNKGNFPGRFSGRQFSNSRSEMNVSTLELGDSALYLCASSLDYVDEQYFGPGTRLTVT.

V gene TRBV13 combines with J gene TRBJ2-1, with 7 bases that match TRBD2. The ends lost 1 base at V and 0 bases at J; junction bases unmatched: 6. The germline gives CDR1 PRHDT, CDR2 FYEKMQ (reference sequence). This CDR3 spans 17 amino acids. CDR3 loop: CASSLEGGSRSYNEQFF. In nucleotides, the CDR3 is TGTGCCAGCAGCTTAGAGGGCGGGAGTCGCTCCTACAATGAGCAGTTCTTC.

The chain carries TRBV10-2 and TRBJ2-5; 7 nucleotides agree with TRBD2. The CDR3 contains 14 residues. The ends lost 6 bases at V and 6 bases at J; junction bases unmatched: 10. CDR1 and CDR2 from the germline V gene are WSHSY and SAAADI. The CDR3 loop is CASRGPSGGQTQYF. The CDR3, as DNA: TGCGCCAGCAGGGGGCCTAGCGGAGGGCAGACCCAGTACTTC.

V gene TRBV30 combines with J gene TRBJ1-4; D is perhaps TRBD1 (5 bases). Germline CDR1 and CDR2: GTSNPN and SVGIG (reference sequence). This CDR3 is 14 amino acids long. The V end lost 0 bases, the J end lost 5 bases, and 10 bases lay between the germline ends. This CDR3 is CAWSVKTANEKLFF. The CDR3 DNA follows: TGTGCCTGGAGTGTTAAGACAGCAAATGAAAAACTGTTTTTT.

In this sample, this clone turned up a few times. J is TRBJ1-3 and V is TRBV15; no clear D gene. Germline V gives CDR1 LNHNV, CDR2 YYDKDF (reference sequence). The CDR3 spans 16 residues. Trimming took 0 bases from V and 0 from J, leaving 9 bases between them. CDR3 sequence: CATSRDLAASGNTIYF. The CDR3 coding sequence is TGTGCCACCAGCAGAGATCTGGCGGCCTCTGGAAACACCATATATTTT. Full variable domain (missing parts from reference TRBV15 and TRBJ1-3): DAMVIQNPRYQVTQFGKPVTLSCSQTLNHNVMYWYQQKSSQAPKLLFHYYDKDFNNEADTPDNFQSRRPNTSFCFLDIRSPGLGDTAMYLCATSRDLAASGNTIYFGEGSWLTVV.

CDR3 sequence: CASSGRFSTNEKLFF. For the CDR3, the DNA is TGCGCCAGCAGCGGGAGATTCTCAACTAATGAAAAACTGTTTTTT. The chain carries TRBV5-1 and TRBJ1-4; D gene uncertain. The V end was cut by 4 bases, the J end by 0 bases, with 10 bases between. Looked up from germline, CDR1 is SGHRS and CDR2 is YFSETQ. There are 15 residues in the CDR3.

V gene TRBV9 combines with J gene TRBJ2-3, with D possibly being TRBD1 (6 bases). There are 13 residues in the CDR3. Germline V gene lookup returns CDR1 SGDLS and CDR2 YYNGEE. V was trimmed by 4 bases and J by 9 bases, leaving 15 bases between them. CDR3 loop: CASSNGGEATQYF. The CDR3 DNA is TGTGCCAGCAGCAATGGGGGCGAGGCAACGCAGTATTTT.

CDR3 protein: CAWSVSGINTEAFF. In DNA, the CDR3 is TGTGCCTGGAGTGTCAGCGGGATTAACACTGAAGCTTTCTTT. The chain recombines TRBV30 with TRBJ1-1; D not resolved. CDR1 and CDR2 from the germline V gene are GTSNPN and SVGIG (reference sequence). With 0 bases removed from V and 2 bases from J, the gap between germline ends came to 10 bases. This CDR3 is built from 14 residues.

V is TRBV7-3 and J is TRBJ2-1, with a possible D match to TRBD2 (6 bases). Between the trimmed V and J ends, which lost 4 bases and 4 bases, there was a span of 11 bases. The CDR3 consists of 14 residues. Germline CDR1 reads SGHTA; CDR2 reads FQGTGA. The DNA of the CDR3 is TGTGCCAGCAGCTCAGCGGGCCCTTACAATGAGCAGTTCTTC. Translating gives CASSSAGPYNEQFF.

This chain connects TRBV11-2 to TRBJ2-7; TRBD2 aligns across 11 bases. With V trimmed by 4 bases and J by 4 bases, 6 bases remained unmatched. This CDR3 region has 15 residues. Germline lookup yields CDR1 SGHAT and CDR2 FQNNGV. CDR3 loop: CASSSRTSGLYEQYF. As DNA, the CDR3 is TGTGCCAGCAGCTCGCGGACTAGCGGGTTGTACGAGCAGTACTTC.

This clone turned up a few times. The chain joins TRBV9 to TRBJ2-1, with 9 bases matching TRBD2. The CDR3 spans 16 residues. Germline CDR1 and CDR2: SGDLS and YYNGEE. J lost 4 bases, V lost 0 bases, and 5 bases had no gene match. The chain's CDR3 is CASSVAPRGGYNEQFF. The CDR3 nucleotides read TGTGCCAGCAGCGTAGCTCCGCGGGGGGGATACAATGAGCAGTTCTTC. Full variable domain (remainder filled in from reference TRBV9 and TRBJ2-1): DSGVTQTPKHLITATGQRVTLRCSPRSGDLSVYWYQQSLDQGLQFLIQYYNGEERAKGNILERFSAQQFPDLHSELNLSSLELGDSALYFCASSVAPRGGYNEQFFGPGTRLTVL.

The chain recombines TRBV2 with TRBJ1-2; D possibly corresponds to TRBD1 (6 bases). The germline V and J ends were trimmed by 7 bases and 8 bases, with 20 bases remaining between them. The germline V gene has CDR1 SNHLY and CDR2 FYNNEI. The CDR3 length is 14 residues. CDR3 nucleotides: TGTGCCAGCACAGGGGATCAGGTTTCTAGCGGCTACACCTTC. It encodes CASTGDQVSSGYTF. Complete variable domain (other parts from reference TRBV2 and TRBJ1-2): EPEVTQTPSHQVTQMGQEVILRCVPISNHLYFYWYRQILGQKVEFLVSFYNNEISEKSEIFDDQFSVERPDGSNFTLKIRSTKLEDSAMYFCASTGDQVSSGYTFGSGTRLTVV.

This chain links TRBV5-1 with TRBJ1-1; 8 bases are shared with TRBD1. The trim removed 4 bases at V and 1 base at J, leaving 6 bases unmatched. The CDR3 loop spans 15 amino acids. The germline V gene encodes CDR1 SGHRS and CDR2 YFSETQ. The CDR3 protein is CASSPGGQGNTEAFF. The CDR3 nucleotides read TGCGCCAGCAGCCCTGGTGGACAGGGGAACACTGAAGCTTTCTTT.

V gene TRBV9 combines with J gene TRBJ2-7; TRBD1 matches 9 bases. There are 15 residues in the CDR3. The V and J ends lost 3 bases and 3 bases, in that order; junction bases with no gene match: 7. CDR1 is SGDLS, CDR2 YYNGEE, per germline. The CDR3 protein is CASSGPGQGFYEQYF. CDR3 bases: TGTGCCAGCAGCGGACCGGGACAGGGATTCTACGAGCAGTACTTC.

The genes are TRBV12-5 and TRBJ2-7; 11 bases agree with TRBD1. The ends lost 10 bases at V and 3 bases at J; junction bases unmatched: 5. The CDR3 is 13 residues long. Per germline, CDR1 LGHNT and CDR2 FRNRAP. The CDR3 DNA sequence: TGTGCTACACCCGGGACAGGGGGCTACGAGCAGTACTTC. Amino acids: CATPGTGGYEQYF.

The chain links TRBV6-1 to TRBJ2-1, with D hard to call. The CDR3 totals 13 residues. Germline V gene sequence: CDR1 MNHNS, CDR2 SASEGT. The V end lost 5 bases, the J end lost 2 bases, and 7 bases lay between the germline ends. DNA for the CDR3: TGTGCCAGCAGTCTATCACCCTACAATGAGCAGTTCTTC. Translated: CASSLSPYNEQFF.

Of note for this clone: An end of the junction differs from the germline gene, which may be a read error. The V gene is TRBV5-1, the J gene TRBJ1-2, with D unresolved. This CDR3 has 16 amino acids. Germline V gene data show CDR1 as SGHRS and CDR2 as YFSETQ. The CDR3 region has the DNA TGCGCCAGCAGCCCAGGCTCGGGGTCATCTAACTATGGCTACCCCTTC. This translates into CASSPGSGSSNYGYPF.

This chain uses TRBV4-3 with TRBJ2-2; D is perhaps TRBD2 (6 bases). The V gene's germline CDR1 is LGHNA and CDR2 YSLEER. V dropped 4 bases and J dropped 4 bases, with 13 bases sitting between them. The CDR3 consists of 15 residues. The CDR3 here is CASSLRRVGTGELFF. The CDR3 DNA follows: TGCGCCAGCAGCCTACGGAGGGTGGGCACCGGGGAGCTGTTTTTT.

The gene calls are TRBV6-5 and TRBJ1-1; D is uncertain. The CDR3 is made up of 13 amino acids. V was pared by 7 bases and J by 1 base, with 10 bases between. Germline V gene sequence: CDR1 MNHEY, CDR2 SVGAGI. The CDR3 protein is CASTLAQNTEAFF. CDR3 DNA: TGTGCCAGCACCCTAGCCCAGAACACTGAAGCTTTCTTT.